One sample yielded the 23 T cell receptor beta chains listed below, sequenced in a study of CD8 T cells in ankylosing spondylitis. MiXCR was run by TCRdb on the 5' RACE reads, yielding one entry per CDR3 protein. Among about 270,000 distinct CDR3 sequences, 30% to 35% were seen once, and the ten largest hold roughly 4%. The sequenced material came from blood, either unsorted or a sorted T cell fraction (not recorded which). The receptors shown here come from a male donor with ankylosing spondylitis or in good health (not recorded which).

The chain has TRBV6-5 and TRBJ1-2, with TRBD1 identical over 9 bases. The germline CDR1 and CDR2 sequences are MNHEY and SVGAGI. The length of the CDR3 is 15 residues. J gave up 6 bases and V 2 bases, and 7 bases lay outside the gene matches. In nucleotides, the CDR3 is TGTGCCAGCAGTTACACCCCGACAGGGGGACATGGCTACACCTTC. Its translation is CASSYTPTGGHGYTF.

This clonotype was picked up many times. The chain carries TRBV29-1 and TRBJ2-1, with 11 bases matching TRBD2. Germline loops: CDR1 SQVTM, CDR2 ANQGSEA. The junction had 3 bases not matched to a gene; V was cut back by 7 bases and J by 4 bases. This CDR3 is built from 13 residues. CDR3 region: CSALAGGYNEQFF. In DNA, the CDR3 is TGCAGCGCCCTAGCGGGGGGTTACAATGAGCAGTTCTTC.

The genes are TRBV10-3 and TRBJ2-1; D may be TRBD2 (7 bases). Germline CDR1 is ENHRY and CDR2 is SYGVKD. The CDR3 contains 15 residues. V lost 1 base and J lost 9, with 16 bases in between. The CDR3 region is CAISEWEGGSGEQFF. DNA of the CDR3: TGTGCCATCAGTGAGTGGGAGGGGGGATCGGGTGAGCAGTTCTTC.

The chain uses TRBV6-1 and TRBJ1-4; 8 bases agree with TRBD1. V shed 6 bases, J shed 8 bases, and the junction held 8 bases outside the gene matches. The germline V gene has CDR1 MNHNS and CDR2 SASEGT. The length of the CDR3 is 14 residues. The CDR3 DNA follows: TGTGCCAGCAGCCGGGGGCAGGGGGCGGAAAAACTGTTTTTT. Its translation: CASSRGQGAEKLFF.

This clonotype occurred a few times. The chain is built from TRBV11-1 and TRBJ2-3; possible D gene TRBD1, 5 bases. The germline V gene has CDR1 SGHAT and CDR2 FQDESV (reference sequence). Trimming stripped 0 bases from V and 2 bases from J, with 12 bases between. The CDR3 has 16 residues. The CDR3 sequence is CASSLAQGRYTDTQYF. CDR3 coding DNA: TGTGCCAGCAGCTTAGCGCAGGGCAGGTACACAGATACGCAGTATTTT.

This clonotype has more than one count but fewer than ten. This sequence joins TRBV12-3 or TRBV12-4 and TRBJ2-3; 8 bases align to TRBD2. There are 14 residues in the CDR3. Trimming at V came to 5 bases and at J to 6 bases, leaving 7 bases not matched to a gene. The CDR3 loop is CASSPSGPEDTQYF. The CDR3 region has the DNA TGTGCCAGCAGTCCTAGCGGGCCCGAGGATACGCAGTATTTT.

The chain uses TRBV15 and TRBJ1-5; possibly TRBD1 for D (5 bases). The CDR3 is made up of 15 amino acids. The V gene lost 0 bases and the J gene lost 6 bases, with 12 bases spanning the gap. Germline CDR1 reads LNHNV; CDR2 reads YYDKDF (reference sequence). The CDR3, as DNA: TGTGCCACCAGCAGAGATCGGGGGGGAAGTCAGCCCCAGCATTTT. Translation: CATSRDRGGSQPQHF.

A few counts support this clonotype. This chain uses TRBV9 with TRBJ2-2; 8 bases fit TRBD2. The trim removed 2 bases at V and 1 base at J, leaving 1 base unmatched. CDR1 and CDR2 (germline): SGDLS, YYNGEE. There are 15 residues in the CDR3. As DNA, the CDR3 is TGTGCCAGCAGCGTGGGACTAGAGAACACCGGGGAGCTGTTTTTT. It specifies CASSVGLENTGELFF.

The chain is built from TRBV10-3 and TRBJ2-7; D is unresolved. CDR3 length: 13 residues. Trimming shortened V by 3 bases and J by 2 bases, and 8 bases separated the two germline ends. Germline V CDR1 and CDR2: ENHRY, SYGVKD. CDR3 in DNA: TGTGCCATCAGTGAAGGCAAACCCTACGAGCAGTACTTC. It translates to CAISEGKPYEQYF.

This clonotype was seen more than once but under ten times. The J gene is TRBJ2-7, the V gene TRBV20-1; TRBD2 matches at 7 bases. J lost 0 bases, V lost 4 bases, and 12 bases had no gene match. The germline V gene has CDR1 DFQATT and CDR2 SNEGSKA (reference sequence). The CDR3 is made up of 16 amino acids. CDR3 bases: TGCAGTGCTAACGGGGTGGGGCGGGGGTCCTCCTACGAGCAGTACTTC. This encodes CSANGVGRGSSYEQYF.

CDR3 residues: CASSPSNAYEQYF. Written as DNA, the CDR3 is TGTGCCAGCTCACCATCGAACGCCTACGAGCAGTACTTC. V is TRBV18 and J is TRBJ2-7; D gene ambiguous. Germline CDR1 KGHSH, CDR2 LQKENI. The CDR3 loop spans 13 amino acids. V was pared by 2 bases and J by 2 bases, with 7 bases between.

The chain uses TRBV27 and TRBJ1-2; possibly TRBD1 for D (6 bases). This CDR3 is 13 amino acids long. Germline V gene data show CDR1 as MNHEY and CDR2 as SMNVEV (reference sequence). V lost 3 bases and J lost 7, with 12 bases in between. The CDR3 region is CASSFAGASGYTF. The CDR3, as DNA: TGTGCCAGCAGTTTTGCAGGGGCTAGTGGCTACACCTTC.

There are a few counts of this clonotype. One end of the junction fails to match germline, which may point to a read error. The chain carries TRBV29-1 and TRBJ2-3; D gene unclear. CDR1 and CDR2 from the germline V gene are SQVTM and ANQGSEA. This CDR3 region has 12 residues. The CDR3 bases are TGCAGCGTTGAGGATGCAGCAGATACGCAGTGTTTT. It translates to CSVEDAADTQCF.

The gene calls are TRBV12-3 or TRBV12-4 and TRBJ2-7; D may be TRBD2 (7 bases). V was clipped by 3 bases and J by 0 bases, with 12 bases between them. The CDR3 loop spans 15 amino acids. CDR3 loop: CASSFGGGDSYEQYF. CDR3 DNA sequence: TGTGCCAGCAGTTTTGGGGGGGGCGACTCCTACGAGCAGTACTTC.

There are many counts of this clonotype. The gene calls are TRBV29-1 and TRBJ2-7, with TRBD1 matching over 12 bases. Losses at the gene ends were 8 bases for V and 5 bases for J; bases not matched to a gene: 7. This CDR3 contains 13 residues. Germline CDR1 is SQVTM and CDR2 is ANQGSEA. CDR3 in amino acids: CSITGTGGHEQYF. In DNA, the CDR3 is TGCAGCATCACCGGGACAGGGGGCCACGAGCAGTACTTC.

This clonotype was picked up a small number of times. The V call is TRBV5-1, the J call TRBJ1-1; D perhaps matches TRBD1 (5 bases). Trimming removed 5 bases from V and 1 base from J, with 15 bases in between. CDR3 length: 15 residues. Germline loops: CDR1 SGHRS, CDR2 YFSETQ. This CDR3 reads CASRPGAGQNTEAFF. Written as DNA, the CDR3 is TGCGCCAGCAGACCCGGGGCAGGCCAGAACACTGAAGCTTTCTTT.

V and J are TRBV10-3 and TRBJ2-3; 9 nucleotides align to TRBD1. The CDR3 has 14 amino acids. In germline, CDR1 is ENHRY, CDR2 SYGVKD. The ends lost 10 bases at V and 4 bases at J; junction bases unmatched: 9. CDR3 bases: TGTGCCACCACAGGGGGCGAACTGCCAGATACGCAGTATTTT. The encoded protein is CATTGGELPDTQYF.

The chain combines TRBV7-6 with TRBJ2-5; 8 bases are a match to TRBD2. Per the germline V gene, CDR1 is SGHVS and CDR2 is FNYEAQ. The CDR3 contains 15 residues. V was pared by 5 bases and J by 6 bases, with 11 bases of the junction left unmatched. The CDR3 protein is CASSPRGFSGKTQYF. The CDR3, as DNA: TGTGCCAGCAGCCCTAGGGGATTTAGCGGGAAGACCCAGTACTTC.

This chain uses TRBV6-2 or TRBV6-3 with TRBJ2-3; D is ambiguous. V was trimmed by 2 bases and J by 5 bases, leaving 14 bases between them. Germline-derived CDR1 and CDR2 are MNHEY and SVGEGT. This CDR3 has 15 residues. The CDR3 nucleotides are TGTGCCAGCAGTTACCGCCAAGTAGCTGGAGATACGCAGTATTTT. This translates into CASSYRQVAGDTQYF.

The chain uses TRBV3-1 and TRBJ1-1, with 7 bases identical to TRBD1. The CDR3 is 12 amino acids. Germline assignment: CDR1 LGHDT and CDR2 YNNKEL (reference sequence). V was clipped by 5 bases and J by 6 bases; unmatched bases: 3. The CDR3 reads CASSGQEPEAFF. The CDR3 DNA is TGTGCCAGCAGCGGACAGGAGCCTGAAGCTTTCTTT.

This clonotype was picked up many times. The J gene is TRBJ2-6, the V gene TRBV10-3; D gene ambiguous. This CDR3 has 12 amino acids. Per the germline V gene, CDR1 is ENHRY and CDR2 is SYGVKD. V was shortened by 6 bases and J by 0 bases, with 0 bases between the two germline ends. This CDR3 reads CAISSGANVLTF. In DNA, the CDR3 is TGTGCCATCAGCTCTGGGGCCAACGTCCTGACTTTC.

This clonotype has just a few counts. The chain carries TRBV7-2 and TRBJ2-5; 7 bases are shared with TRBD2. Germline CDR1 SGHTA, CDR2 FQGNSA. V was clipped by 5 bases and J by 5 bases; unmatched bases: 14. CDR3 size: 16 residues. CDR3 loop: CASSTTSASPGETQYF. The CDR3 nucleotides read TGTGCCAGCAGCACTACTAGCGCTTCACCAGGGGAGACCCAGTACTTC.

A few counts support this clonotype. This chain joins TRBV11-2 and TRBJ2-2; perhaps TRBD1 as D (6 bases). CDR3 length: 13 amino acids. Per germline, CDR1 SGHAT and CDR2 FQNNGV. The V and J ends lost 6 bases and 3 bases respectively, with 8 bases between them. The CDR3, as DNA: TGTGCCAGCAGATACAGGGACACCGGGGAGCTGTTTTTT. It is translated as CASRYRDTGELFF.